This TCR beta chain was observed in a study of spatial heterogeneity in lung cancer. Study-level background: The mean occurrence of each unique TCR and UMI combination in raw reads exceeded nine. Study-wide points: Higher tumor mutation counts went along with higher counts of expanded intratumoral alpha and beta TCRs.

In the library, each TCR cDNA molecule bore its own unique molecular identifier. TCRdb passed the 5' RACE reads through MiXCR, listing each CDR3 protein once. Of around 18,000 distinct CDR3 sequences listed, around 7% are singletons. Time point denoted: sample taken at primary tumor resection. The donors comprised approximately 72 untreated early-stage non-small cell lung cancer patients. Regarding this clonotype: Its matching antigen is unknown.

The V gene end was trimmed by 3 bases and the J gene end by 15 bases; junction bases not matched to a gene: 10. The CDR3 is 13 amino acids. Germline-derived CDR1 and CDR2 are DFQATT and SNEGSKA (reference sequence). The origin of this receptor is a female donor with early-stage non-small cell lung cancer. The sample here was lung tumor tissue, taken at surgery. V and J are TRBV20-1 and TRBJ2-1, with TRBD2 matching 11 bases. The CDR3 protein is CSASTSGGLKLFF. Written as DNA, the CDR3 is TGCAGTGCTAGTACTAGCGGGGGATTAAAGCTGTTCTTC.